These T cell receptor beta chains were read from a single sample in a study of T-cell reconstitution after alpha-beta-depleted transplantation in children. In TCRdb, the PCR reads were re-called with MiXCR into one record per CDR3 protein. The table records about 200,000 distinct CDR3 sequences, under 8.5% of them present only once. The sample consisted of PBMCs, mostly from graft donor cells, taken 360 days after TCRalphabeta/CD19-depleted stem cell transplant. These receptors were collected from a male patient aged 2-10 years who had a stem cell transplant for acute myeloid leukemia, so the T cells may come from the graft donor. CDR3s include the opening cysteine and the closing phenylalanine or tryptophan. The order of the fields is CDR3 DNA, CDR3 protein, D gene, V gene, J gene, clone size. The D gene is left open where the match is weak. Clone size is stated in some rows and not others, as once, few, many or a class when expanded.

TGTGCCAGCAGTCCGCTAGCGGGAGGAGCGACAGATACGCAGTATTTT	CASSPLAGGATDTQYF	TRBD2	TRBV12-3/TRBV12-4	TRBJ2-3	many
TGTGCCAGCAGCTTATCGAACGCCCATCAGCCCCAGCATTTT	CASSLSNAHQPQHF	.	TRBV7-2	TRBJ1-5	.
TGCAGCGTTGCTTTTGTTAGCGACTACAATGAGCAGTTCTTC	CSVAFVSDYNEQFF	.	TRBV29-1	TRBJ2-1	many
TGTGCCAGCAGGGTTCTCGGGGGCGTGAACACTGAAGCTTTCTTT	CASRVLGGVNTEAFF	.	TRBV12-3/TRBV12-4	TRBJ1-1	few
TGTGCCAGCAGCTTAGGGTATCTTACGCAGTATTTT	CASSLGYLTQYF	.	TRBV7-9	TRBJ2-3	few
TGCAGTGCTTTGACTAGCGGGAGAGAGACCCAGTACTTC	CSALTSGRETQYF	TRBD2	TRBV20-1	TRBJ2-5	many
TGTGCCAGCAGCCTTAGCGGGAGTGGGTCCTACGAGCAGTACTTC	CASSLSGSGSYEQYF	TRBD2	TRBV7-3	TRBJ2-7	many
TGTGCCAGCAGTCCCTCGGCGGAGTATGGCTACACCTTC	CASSPSAEYGYTF	.	TRBV12-3/TRBV12-4	TRBJ1-2	few
TGCGCCAGCAGCTTGGCGTGGCAGGGGGCTGAAGCTTTCTTT	CASSLAWQGAEAFF	TRBD1	TRBV5-1	TRBJ1-1	few
TGCGCCAGTCGGACAGGGGCGGCAGATACGCAGTATTTT	CASRTGAADTQYF	TRBD1	TRBV4-1	TRBJ2-3	.
TGTGCCAGCAGTCGCGAACGGACGAACACCGGGGAGCTGTTTTTT	CASSRERTNTGELFF	.	TRBV12-3/TRBV12-4	TRBJ2-2	few
TGTGCCAGCAGCCCTACCGCGGGACTACCCTCCGAGCAGTACTTC	CASSPTAGLPSEQYF	TRBD2	TRBV12-3/TRBV12-4	TRBJ2-7	.
TGTGCCAGCAGGATGGGGAACACTGAAGCTTTCTTT	CASRMGNTEAFF	.	TRBV12-3/TRBV12-4	TRBJ1-1	many
TGCGCCAGCAGCTTGACCGGGGGAAACACCGGGGAGCTGTTTTTT	CASSLTGGNTGELFF	.	TRBV5-1	TRBJ2-2	many
TGTGCCAGCAGCGCTCCAAGCACAGATACGCAGTATTTT	CASSAPSTDTQYF	.	TRBV9	TRBJ2-3	many
TGTGCCAGCAGCTTACGGCAGGGGCGCTCTGGAAACACCATATATTTT	CASSLRQGRSGNTIYF	.	TRBV7-8	TRBJ1-3	.
TGCAGCGTCGCTAGGGGGGCGCAGTATTTT	CSVARGAQYF	.	TRBV29-1	TRBJ2-3	.
TGTGCCAGCAGCAAAGGGCCGGGTTACCACAATGAGCAGTTCTTC	CASSKGPGYHNEQFF	.	TRBV7-2	TRBJ2-1	many
TGTGCCAGCAGCTTAGAGCCGTACGTCAGCTATGGCTACACCTTC	CASSLEPYVSYGYTF	.	TRBV11-2	TRBJ1-2	few
TGTGCCAGCAGTGAATATATACCCTGGGCAGAACAAGAGACCCAGTACTTC	CASSEYIPWAEQETQYF	.	TRBV25-1	TRBJ2-5	few
TGTGCCAGCAGCGTAGCTAACGGCAGGGGTTACGAGCAGTACTTC	CASSVANGRGYEQYF	.	TRBV9	TRBJ2-7	few
TGTGCCAGCAGCCCCGGACAGCCCTACGAGCAGTACTTC	CASSPGQPYEQYF	.	TRBV12-3/TRBV12-4	TRBJ2-7	many
TGTGCCAGCAGTTTAAAGTCAGATACGCAGTATTTT	CASSLKSDTQYF	.	TRBV12-3/TRBV12-4	TRBJ2-3	few
TGTGCCAGCAGAGAGCAGTCCGGTTTTTTGGTACAAGAGACCCAGTACTTC	CASREQSGFLVQETQYF	.	TRBV7-9	TRBJ2-5	.
TGTGCCAGCGATGTGGAGGACAGGGGGGATCAGCCCCAGCATTTT	CASDVEDRGDQPQHF	.	TRBV21-1	TRBJ1-5	.
TGCAGCGTTGGTGGGTCCGGGGAGCTGTTTTTT	CSVGGSGELFF	.	TRBV29-1	TRBJ2-2	many
TGCGCCAGCAGCTCGATGACACCGGGACTTTACAATGAGCAGTTCTTC	CASSSMTPGLYNEQFF	.	TRBV5-1	TRBJ2-1	few
TGTGCCAGCAGCGGGGGTGGAGGGTCGTCGTACAATGAGCAGTTCTTC	CASSGGGGSSYNEQFF	.	TRBV11-2	TRBJ2-1	few
TGTGCCAGCAGTTTAGTCCGGGACAGGGGGCACGAGCAGTACTTC	CASSLVRDRGHEQYF	TRBD1	TRBV12-3/TRBV12-4	TRBJ2-7	few
TGTGCCAGCAGTTATATCAGCGGAGACTACGAGCAGTACTTC	CASSYISGDYEQYF	.	TRBV6-5	TRBJ2-7	few
TGTGCCAGCAGTTTAGAAGGGACTAGCAGGAGGAATGAGCAGTTCTTC	CASSLEGTSRRNEQFF	TRBD2	TRBV12-3/TRBV12-4	TRBJ2-1	few
TGTGCCAGCAGCTTAGAAGGTTCGGATACGCAGTATTTT	CASSLEGSDTQYF	.	TRBV7-2	TRBJ2-3	many
TGTGCCAGCAACAACCCGGGACAGTCGTGGAATGAGCAGTTCTTC	CASNNPGQSWNEQFF	TRBD1	TRBV27	TRBJ2-1	few
TGTGCCAGCAGCCCGGCCCCTAGCCCCACCTACGAGCAGTACTTC	CASSPAPSPTYEQYF	.	TRBV7-3	TRBJ2-7	.
TGTGCCAGCAGTCCCCGGGACCCATGGAGCTCCTATAATTCACCCCTCCACTTT	CASSPRDPWSSYNSPLHF	.	TRBV6-1	TRBJ1-6	.
TGTGCCATCAGCGAGGACAGGGAGGAGCAGTACTTC	CAISEDREEQYF	TRBD1	TRBV10-3	TRBJ2-7	many
TGTGCCAGCAGTCGGCACATGAACACTGAAGCTTTCTTT	CASSRHMNTEAFF	.	TRBV12-3/TRBV12-4	TRBJ1-1	many
TGTGCCAGCAGCTTAAACAGGGAGGATGAGCAGTTCTTC	CASSLNREDEQFF	.	TRBV7-9	TRBJ2-1	few
TGCGCCAGCAGGCCCCTAACAGGGGGAGATACGCAGTATTTT	CASRPLTGGDTQYF	TRBD1	TRBV5-1	TRBJ2-3	many
TGTGCCAGCAGCTTAATGGGACAGGGGGCGCACGAGCAGTACTTC	CASSLMGQGAHEQYF	TRBD1	TRBV7-3	TRBJ2-7	.
TGTGCCAGCAGCTTGACAGGTTTCGAGACCCAGTACTTC	CASSLTGFETQYF	.	TRBV7-2	TRBJ2-5	few
TGCAGTGCTAGCCCGCATTATAGCAATCAGCCCCAGCATTTT	CSASPHYSNQPQHF	.	TRBV20-1	TRBJ1-5	few
TGTGCCATCAGCCCACAGGGGGGTCTAGCTAACTATGGCTACACCTTC	CAISPQGGLANYGYTF	TRBD1	TRBV10-3	TRBJ1-2	.
TGCAGCGTTTTTGGGGGGACTAGCGGGACCGATGAGCAGTTCTTC	CSVFGGTSGTDEQFF	TRBD2	TRBV29-1	TRBJ2-1	many
TGCAGTGCTCCGACAGGGCCCCGAGCCCAGCATTTT	CSAPTGPRAQHF	TRBD1	TRBV20-1	TRBJ1-5	few
TGCGCCAGCAGCTTCCTACCTTTGAATAGCAATCAGCCCCAGCATTTT	CASSFLPLNSNQPQHF	.	TRBV5-1	TRBJ1-5	few
TGTGCCAGCAGTTTAGGGAGGGGGGACTACGAGCAGTACTTC	CASSLGRGDYEQYF	.	TRBV12-3/TRBV12-4	TRBJ2-7	many
TGTGCCACCAGCAGCACTGTCAATGAGCAGTTCTTC	CATSSTVNEQFF	.	TRBV15	TRBJ2-1	.